This T cell receptor beta chain was profiled in a study of blood T cells in healthy people across ages. Study summary: When template switching was applied, about one barcoded beta molecule was captured per two T cells.

Donors gave about 10 milliliters of peripheral blood apiece. The germline V gene has CDR1 LGHDT and CDR2 YNNKEL (reference sequence). This CDR3 has 14 amino acids. V lost 2 bases and J lost 8, with 15 bases in between. This clonotype appeared a few times. A second PCR of about 6 to 12 cycles used a sample-barcoded 5' primer and a J-beta primer mix. One entry per CDR3 protein results from TCRdb running MiXCR on the 5' RACE reads. The sample lists 800,000 to 950,000 distinct CDR3 sequences; under 35% were seen once. These same data were also listed under a study on T cells of mothers and their children. From that study: Material was donated by three healthy Caucasian mothers and their six children.

The sequence derives from a woman in her 40s in good health. Sequencing was done on a sample of blood. The V gene is TRBV3-1, the J gene TRBJ1-2; possibly TRBD1 for D (6 bases). The CDR3 here is CASSQRGGTEGYTF. CDR3 sequence (DNA): TGTGCCAGCAGCCAAAGGGGGGGAACGGAAGGCTACACCTTC.